The 2 T cell receptor beta chains given below trace back to one sample, sequenced in a study of T cells after yellow fever vaccination. TCRdb independently ran MiXCR on the 5' RACE reads; one entry per CDR3 protein. The sample includes roughly 74,000 distinct CDR3 sequences, approximately 7% of them seen just once. This sample comprised CD8+ T cells sorted from PBMCs, obtained 5 days after the first yellow fever vaccination. These receptor sequences come from a man aged 18 to 30 who received the YFV17D yellow fever vaccine.

The V gene is TRBV7-2, the J gene TRBJ2-1; 7 nucleotides match TRBD2. Germline V lookup: CDR1 SGHTA, CDR2 FQGNSA. The ends lost 7 bases at V and 2 bases at J; junction bases unmatched: 14. This CDR3 has 17 amino acids. The CDR3 DNA is TGTGCCAGCACCTTCGCGACTCGGGGGGAGACCTACAATGAGCAGTTCTTC. This gives the protein CASTFATRGETYNEQFF.

This clonotype was seen a handful of times. CDR3 coding DNA: TGTGCCAGCATCCCCCGGGACAAAGCCTACGAGCAGTACTTC. Residues: CASIPRDKAYEQYF. The J gene is TRBJ2-7, the V gene TRBV6-2 or TRBV6-3; perhaps TRBD1 as D (6 bases). The CDR3 covers 14 residues. Germline V gene data show CDR1 as MNHEY and CDR2 as SVGEGT. Trimming stripped 7 bases from V and 2 bases from J, with 15 bases between.